These 21 T cell receptor beta chains came from one sample sequenced in a study of STAT3 mutations in large granular lymphocyte leukemia. Study observations and caveats: At least one immunodominant TCR beta clonotype appeared in every T-cell large granular lymphocyte leukemia patient.

Here immunoSEQ multiplex PCR was the method, and the copy in TCRdb shows in-frame clones only, minus some. The repertoire has approximately 27,000 clones, over 60% of them found once; the top ten carry approximately 28%. Antigens of these TCRs are unknown. The sample comprised peripheral blood mononuclear cells. Receptor source: a woman in her forties or fifties with T-cell large granular lymphocyte leukemia. Some clones in this sample may be carry-over from other donors' samples.

The chain employs TRBV28 and TRBJ1-2, with 8 bases that match TRBD1. The CDR3 extends over 15 amino acids. Trimming took 6 bases from V and 5 from J; bases not matched to a gene: 11. Per the germline V gene, CDR1 is MDHEN and CDR2 is SYDVKM. The CDR3 protein is CASRRSGTGVYGYTF. DNA for the CDR3: TGTGCCAGCAGAAGGAGTGGGACAGGTGTATATGGCTACACCTTC.

CDR3 in DNA: TGTGCCAGCAGCTTAGGCGCAGGGGCCCTCTATGGCTACACCTTC. It yields the protein CASSLGAGALYGYTF. This chain links TRBV13 with TRBJ1-2; TRBD1 might be the D (6 bases). V lost 0 bases to trimming and J lost 4 bases, with 12 bases between them. Germline V gene lookup returns CDR1 PRHDT and CDR2 FYEKMQ (reference sequence). The length of the CDR3 is 15 residues.

This clone was observed once. The chain uses TRBV28 and TRBJ1-5; no firm D call. CDR1 and CDR2 from the germline V gene are MDHEN and SYDVKM. CDR3 length: 12 residues. V was cut by 6 bases and J by 9 bases, with 12 bases left in between. CDR3 coding DNA: TGTGCCAGCAGCGCCGGACTTCTGCCCCAGCATTTT. It is translated as CASSAGLLPQHF.

The genes are TRBV30 and TRBJ1-5, with a weak D call TRBD1 (5 bases). Germline lookup yields CDR1 GTSNPN and CDR2 SVGIG (reference sequence). This CDR3 comprises 13 residues. V dropped 0 bases and J dropped 6 bases, with 9 bases sitting between them. CDR3 amino acids: CAWSVRGAQPQHF. DNA for the CDR3: TGTGCCTGGAGTGTTAGGGGTGCTCAGCCCCAGCATTTT.

V usage is TRBV5-8 and J usage is TRBJ2-1; 9 nucleotides line up with TRBD2. This CDR3 spans 15 amino acids. Germline V gene data show CDR1 as SGHTS and CDR2 as YDEGEE. V lost 0 bases to trimming and J lost 6 bases; unmatched junction nucleotides: 4. The CDR3 coding sequence is TGTGCCAGCAGCTTGGGGGCGGGAGGGGTCAATGAGCAGTTCTTC. Its translation is CASSLGAGGVNEQFF.

This clone has only one observation. The chain is built from TRBV7-9 and TRBJ1-3, with D uncertain. Per the germline V gene, CDR1 is SEHNR and CDR2 is FQNEAQ (reference sequence). Trimming took 5 bases from V and 4 from J, leaving 9 bases between them. The CDR3 has 13 residues. CDR3 nucleotides: TGTGCCAGCAGCCTACGCCAAGGAAACACCATATATTTT. Translated: CASSLRQGNTIYF.

V is TRBV18 and J is TRBJ2-7; D is unclear. V lost 6 bases to trimming and J lost 0 bases, with 18 bases between them. The germline gives CDR1 KGHSH, CDR2 LQKENI. This CDR3 has 16 amino acids. For the CDR3, the DNA is TGTGCCAGCTCCCCGTCTGAGGTAATTAGCTCCTACGAGCAGTACTTC. It is translated as CASSPSEVISSYEQYF.

The V call is TRBV4-3, the J call TRBJ2-2; a possible D gene is TRBD2 (8 bases). V shed 4 bases and J shed 6 bases, with 21 bases lying between them. This CDR3 contains 17 residues. Germline CDR1 and CDR2: LGHNA and YSLEER. The CDR3 protein is CASSPREGAYPSGELFF. Written as DNA, the CDR3 is TGCGCCAGCAGCCCCCGGGAGGGGGCATATCCATCCGGGGAGCTGTTTTTT.

The chain joins TRBV27 to TRBJ2-7, with D perhaps TRBD1 (5 bases). Germline CDR1 and CDR2: MNHEY and SMNVEV (reference sequence). The CDR3 is 14 amino acids. The V end was cut by 4 bases, the J end by 0 bases, with 10 bases between. The CDR3 sequence: CASSSFRDSYEQYF. CDR3 DNA: TGTGCCAGCAGTTCGTTCAGGGACTCCTACGAGCAGTACTTC.

The chain uses TRBV19 and TRBJ2-1, with 9 bases that match TRBD1. V was clipped by 4 bases and J by 3 bases; unmatched bases: 7. Germline V lookup: CDR1 LNHDA, CDR2 SQIVND (reference sequence). This CDR3 region has 16 residues. CDR3 DNA: TGTGCCAGTAGTACCTTTGGACAGGGGAACTACAATGAGCAGTTCTTC. Protein product: CASSTFGQGNYNEQFF.

The chain links TRBV28 to TRBJ1-5; weak D call: TRBD1 (5 bases). Germline CDR1 MDHEN, CDR2 SYDVKM. The V gene lost 5 bases and the J gene lost 1 base, with 12 bases spanning the gap. The CDR3 has 15 amino acids. CDR3 amino acids: CASSERDLSNQPQHF. The DNA of the CDR3 is TGTGCCAGCAGTGAAAGGGACCTCAGCAATCAGCCCCAGCATTTT.

The rearrangement links TRBV10-3 to TRBJ1-2; D unresolved. There are 15 residues in the CDR3. The V gene lost 2 bases and the J gene lost 0 bases, with 10 bases spanning the gap. Germline CDR1 ENHRY, CDR2 SYGVKD. The CDR3 DNA is TGTGCCATCAGTGAGACCATGCACTCTAACTATGGCTACACCTTC. It specifies CAISETMHSNYGYTF.

This sequence joins TRBV5-1 and TRBJ1-4, with 7 bases aligning to TRBD1. The CDR3 length is 16 residues. Germline-derived CDR1 and CDR2 are SGHRS and YFSETQ. The ends lost 2 bases at V and 5 bases at J; junction bases unmatched: 9. CDR3 region: CASSLPGGTENEKLFF. The DNA of the CDR3 is TGCGCCAGCAGCTTACCTGGGGGGACAGAAAATGAAAAACTGTTTTTT.

V gene TRBV19 combines with J gene TRBJ1-1; D is unclear. Looked up from germline, CDR1 is LNHDA and CDR2 is SQIVND (reference sequence). The CDR3 is 11 amino acids. V gave up 3 bases and J gave up 2 bases, with 1 base separating them. The CDR3 loop is CASSINTEAFF. The CDR3 DNA is TGTGCCAGTAGTATCAACACTGAAGCTTTCTTT.

This chain joins TRBV6-5 and TRBJ2-7, with TRBD1 matching over 9 bases. The CDR3 consists of 15 residues. Germline assignment: CDR1 MNHEY and CDR2 SVGAGI. Trimming took 5 bases from V and 7 from J; bases not matched to a gene: 12. The CDR3 coding sequence is TGTGCCAGCAGTCCCCCTGAACAGGGGGCGCGAGAGCAGTACTTC. This translates into CASSPPEQGAREQYF.

The CDR3 is CASSPTGGRDTQYF. CDR3 DNA sequence: TGTGCCAGCAGCCCTACAGGGGGTAGAGATACGCAGTATTTT. The V call is TRBV5-4, the J call TRBJ2-3, with 8 positions matching TRBD1. V lost 4 bases, J lost 5 bases, and 6 bases stayed unmatched. Looked up from germline, CDR1 is SGHNT and CDR2 is YYREEE (reference sequence). The CDR3 length is 14 residues.

The chain carries TRBV5-1 and TRBJ2-5, with D tentatively TRBD2 (6 bases). Looked up from germline, CDR1 is SGHRS and CDR2 is YFSETQ. V was clipped by 8 bases and J by 0 bases, with 26 bases between them. This CDR3 region has 18 residues. In nucleotides, the CDR3 is TGCGCCAGTTGCCGGGGCCCGGGAGACAGAGATTACCAAGAGACCCAGTACTTC. The encoded protein is CASCRGPGDRDYQETQYF.

This rearrangement joins TRBV5-1 to TRBJ1-1; 7 bases are a match to TRBD1. V lost 4 bases and J lost 0; bases outside the gene matches: 3. Germline lookup yields CDR1 SGHRS and CDR2 YFSETQ. This CDR3 has 14 amino acids. CDR3 region: CASSIQGMNTEAFF. The CDR3 DNA is TGCGCCAGCAGCATACAGGGGATGAACACTGAAGCTTTCTTT.

V gene TRBV7-9 combines with J gene TRBJ2-5; a weak D match, TRBD1 (6 bases). With 6 bases removed from V and 3 bases from J, the gap between germline ends came to 14 bases. CDR1 is SEHNR, CDR2 FQNEAQ, per germline (reference sequence). The CDR3 totals 14 residues. DNA for the CDR3: TGTGCCAGCAGTCACCCCGGGACAAAAGAGACCCAGTACTTC. It is translated as CASSHPGTKETQYF.

The chain joins TRBV28 to TRBJ2-3, with D unresolved. V dropped 9 bases and J dropped 1 base, with 5 bases sitting between them. This CDR3 contains 11 residues. Germline CDR1 MDHEN, CDR2 SYDVKM. The CDR3 sequence: CASGGTDTQYF. CDR3 nucleotide sequence: TGTGCCAGTGGGGGCACAGATACGCAGTATTTT. The variable domain in full, with the rest retrieved from reference TRBV28 and TRBJ2-3, is DVKVTQSSRYLVKRTGEKVFLECVQDMDHENMFWYRQDPGLGLRLIYFSYDVKMKEKGDIPEGYSVSREKKERFSLILESASTNQTSMYLCASGGTDTQYFGPGTRLTVL.

The chain combines TRBV30 with TRBJ2-1; 12 positions match TRBD2. After removal of 0 bases from V and 7 bases from J, the junction contained 4 bases not matched to a gene. The CDR3 consists of 15 residues. Germline V gives CDR1 GTSNPN, CDR2 SVGIG (reference sequence). The CDR3 bases are TGTGCCTGGAGTGTAAGAACTAGCGGGAGGAATGAGCAGTTCTTC. Translated: CAWSVRTSGRNEQFF.